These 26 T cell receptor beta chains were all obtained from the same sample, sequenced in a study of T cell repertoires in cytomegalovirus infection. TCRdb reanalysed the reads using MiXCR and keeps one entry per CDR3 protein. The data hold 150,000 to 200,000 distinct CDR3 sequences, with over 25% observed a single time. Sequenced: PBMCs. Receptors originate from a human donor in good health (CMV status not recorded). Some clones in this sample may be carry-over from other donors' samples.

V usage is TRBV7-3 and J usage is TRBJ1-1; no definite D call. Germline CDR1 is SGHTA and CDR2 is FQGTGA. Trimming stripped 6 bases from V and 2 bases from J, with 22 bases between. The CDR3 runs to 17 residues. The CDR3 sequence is CASRFPRGASSNTEAFF. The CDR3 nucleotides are TGTGCCAGCAGGTTTCCCCGGGGAGCCTCCTCCAACACTGAAGCTTTCTTT. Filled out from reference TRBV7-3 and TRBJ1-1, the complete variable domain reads GAGVSQTPSNKVTEKGKYVELRCDPISGHTALYWYRQSLGQGPEFLIYFQGTGAADDSGLPNDRFFAVRPEGSVSTLKIQRTERGDSAVYLCASRFPRGASSNTEAFFGQGTRLTVV.

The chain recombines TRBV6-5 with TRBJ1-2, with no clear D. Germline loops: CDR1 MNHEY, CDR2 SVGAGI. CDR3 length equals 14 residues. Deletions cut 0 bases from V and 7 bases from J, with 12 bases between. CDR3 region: CASSYSTRAAGYTF. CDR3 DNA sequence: TGTGCCAGCAGTTACTCGACTCGGGCGGCTGGCTACACCTTC.

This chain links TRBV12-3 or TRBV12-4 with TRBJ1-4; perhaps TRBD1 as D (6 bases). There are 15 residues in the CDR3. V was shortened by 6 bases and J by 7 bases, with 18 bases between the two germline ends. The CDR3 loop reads CASSSGRGRGEKLFF. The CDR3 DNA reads TGTGCCAGCAGCAGCGGCAGGGGACGAGGTGAAAAACTGTTTTTT.

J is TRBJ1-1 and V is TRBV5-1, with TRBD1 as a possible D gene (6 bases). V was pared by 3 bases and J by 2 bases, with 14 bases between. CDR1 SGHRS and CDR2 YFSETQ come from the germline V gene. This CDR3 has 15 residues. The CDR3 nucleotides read TGCGCCAGCAGCTCCGTGGGACATATCAACACTGAAGCTTTCTTT. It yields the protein CASSSVGHINTEAFF. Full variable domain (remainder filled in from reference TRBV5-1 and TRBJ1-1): KAGVTQTPRYLIKTRGQQVTLSCSPISGHRSVSWYQQTPGQGLQFLFEYFSETQRNKGNFPGRFSGRQFSNSRSEMNVSTLELGDSALYLCASSSVGHINTEAFFGQGTRLTVV.

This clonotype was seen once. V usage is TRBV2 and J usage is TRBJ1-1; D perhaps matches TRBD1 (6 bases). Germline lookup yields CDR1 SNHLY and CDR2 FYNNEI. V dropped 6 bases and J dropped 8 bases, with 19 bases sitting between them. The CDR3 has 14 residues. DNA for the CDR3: TGTGCCAGCAGCCTTTCCAGGGGCCCTAGGGAAGCTTTCTTT. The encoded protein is CASSLSRGPREAFF.

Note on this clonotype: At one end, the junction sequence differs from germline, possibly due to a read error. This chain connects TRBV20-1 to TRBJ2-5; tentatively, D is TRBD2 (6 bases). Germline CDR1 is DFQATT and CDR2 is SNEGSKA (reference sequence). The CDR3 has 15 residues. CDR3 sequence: CSAQKSQGGREIQYF. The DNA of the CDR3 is TGCAGTGCTCAGAAAAGTCAGGGAGGAAGGGAGATCCAGTACTTC.

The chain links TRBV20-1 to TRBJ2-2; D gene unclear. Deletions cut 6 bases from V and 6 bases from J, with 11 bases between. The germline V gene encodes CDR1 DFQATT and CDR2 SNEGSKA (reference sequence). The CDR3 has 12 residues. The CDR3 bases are TGCAGTGCACCCGATTTGTCCGGGGAGCTGTTTTTT. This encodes CSAPDLSGELFF.

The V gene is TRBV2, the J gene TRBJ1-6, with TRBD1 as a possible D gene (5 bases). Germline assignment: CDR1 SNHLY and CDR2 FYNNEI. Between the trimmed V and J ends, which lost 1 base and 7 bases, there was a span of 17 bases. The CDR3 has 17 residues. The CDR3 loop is CASSEEAAGGTNSPLHF. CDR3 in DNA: TGTGCCAGCAGTGAAGAGGCGGCGGGCGGGACCAATTCACCCCTCCACTTT.

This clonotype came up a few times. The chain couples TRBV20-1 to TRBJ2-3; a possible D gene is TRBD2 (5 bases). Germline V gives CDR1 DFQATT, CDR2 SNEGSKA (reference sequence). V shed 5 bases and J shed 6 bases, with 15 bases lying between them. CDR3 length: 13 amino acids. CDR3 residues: CSASSGLKDTQYF. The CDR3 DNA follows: TGCAGTGCTTCAAGCGGATTAAAGGATACGCAGTATTTT.

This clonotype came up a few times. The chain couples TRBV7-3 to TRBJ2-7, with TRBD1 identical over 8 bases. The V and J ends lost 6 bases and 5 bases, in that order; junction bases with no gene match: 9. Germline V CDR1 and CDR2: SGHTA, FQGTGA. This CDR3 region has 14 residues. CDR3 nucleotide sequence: TGTGCCAGCAGTCTAATGAACAGGGGGAACGAGCAGTACTTC. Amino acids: CASSLMNRGNEQYF.

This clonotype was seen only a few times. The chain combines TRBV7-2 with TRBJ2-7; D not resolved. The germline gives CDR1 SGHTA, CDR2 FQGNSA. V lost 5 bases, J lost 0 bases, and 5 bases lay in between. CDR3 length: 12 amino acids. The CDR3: CASSHPSYEQYF. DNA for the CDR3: TGTGCCAGCAGCCACCCCTCCTACGAGCAGTACTTC.

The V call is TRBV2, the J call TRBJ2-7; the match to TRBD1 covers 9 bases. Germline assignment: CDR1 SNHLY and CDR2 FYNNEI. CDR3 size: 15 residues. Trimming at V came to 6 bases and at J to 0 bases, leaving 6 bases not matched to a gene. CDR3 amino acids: CASRWDRVDSYEQYF. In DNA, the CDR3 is TGTGCCAGCAGATGGGACAGGGTCGACTCCTACGAGCAGTACTTC.

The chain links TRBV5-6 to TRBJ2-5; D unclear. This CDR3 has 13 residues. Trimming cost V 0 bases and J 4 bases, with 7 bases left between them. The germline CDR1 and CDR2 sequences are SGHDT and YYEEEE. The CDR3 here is CASSLALRETQYF. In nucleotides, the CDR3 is TGTGCCAGCAGCTTGGCGTTGCGAGAGACCCAGTACTTC.

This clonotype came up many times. CDR3 DNA sequence: TGTGCCAGCAGTTTAGGGGACGGGAGAGAAATTAGCAATCAGCCCCAGCATTTT. Translating it yields CASSLGDGREISNQPQHF. The chain joins TRBV12-3 or TRBV12-4 to TRBJ1-5; D perhaps matches TRBD1 (5 bases). The CDR3 runs to 18 residues. V lost 1 base and J 0 bases, leaving 16 bases between the germline ends.

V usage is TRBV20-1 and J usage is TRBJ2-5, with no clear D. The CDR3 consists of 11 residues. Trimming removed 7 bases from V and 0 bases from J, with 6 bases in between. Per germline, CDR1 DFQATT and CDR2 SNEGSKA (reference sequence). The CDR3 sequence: CSGRYQETQYF. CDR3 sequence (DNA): TGCAGTGGTCGGTACCAAGAGACCCAGTACTTC.

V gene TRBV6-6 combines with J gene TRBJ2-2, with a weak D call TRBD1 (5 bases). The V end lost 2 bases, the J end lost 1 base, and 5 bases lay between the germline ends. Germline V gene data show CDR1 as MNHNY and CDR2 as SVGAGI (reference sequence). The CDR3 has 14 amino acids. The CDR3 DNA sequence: TGTGCCAGCAGTTACACAGGGAACACCGGGGAGCTGTTTTTT. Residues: CASSYTGNTGELFF.

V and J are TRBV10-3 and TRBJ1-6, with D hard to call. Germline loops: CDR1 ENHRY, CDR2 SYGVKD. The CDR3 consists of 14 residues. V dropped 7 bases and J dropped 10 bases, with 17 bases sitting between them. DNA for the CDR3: TGTGCCATCACTACCGCCCCGACGGGGTCACCCCTCCACTTT. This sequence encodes CAITTAPTGSPLHF.

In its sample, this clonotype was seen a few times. The CDR3 coding sequence is TGTGCCAGCAGTCCACTGGGACAGGGGGCTGGAAACACCATATATTTT. Its protein is CASSPLGQGAGNTIYF. This chain uses TRBV12-3 or TRBV12-4 with TRBJ1-3; 11 bases are a match to TRBD1. CDR3 size: 16 residues. After removal of 5 bases from V and 2 bases from J, the junction contained 5 bases not matched to a gene.

The CDR3 nucleotides are TGTGCCAGCAGCTTAGAGGAATTTAGTGAGCAGTTCTTC. Translated: CASSLEEFSEQFF. The rearrangement uses TRBV7-2 and TRBJ2-1, with D uncertain. Looked up from germline, CDR1 is SGHTA and CDR2 is FQGNSA. V gave up 1 base and J gave up 9 bases, with 10 bases separating them. The CDR3 spans 13 residues.

The DNA for the CDR3 is TGCAGTGCTATGTGGACGCGAGGGGACAATGAGCAGTTCTTC. Its translation: CSAMWTRGDNEQFF. This sequence joins TRBV20-1 and TRBJ2-1, with D possibly called TRBD1 or TRBD2 (5 bases each). This CDR3 is built from 14 residues. Germline CDR1 reads DFQATT; CDR2 reads SNEGSKA (reference sequence). V was trimmed by 4 bases and J by 5 bases, leaving 15 bases between them.

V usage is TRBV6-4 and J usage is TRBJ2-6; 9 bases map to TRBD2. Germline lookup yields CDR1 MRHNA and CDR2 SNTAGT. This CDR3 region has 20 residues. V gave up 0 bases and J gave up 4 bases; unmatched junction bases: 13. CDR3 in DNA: TGTGCCAGCAGTGACTCGAACTATATGCTAGCGGGATCCGGGGCCAACGTCCTGACTTTC. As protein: CASSDSNYMLAGSGANVLTF.

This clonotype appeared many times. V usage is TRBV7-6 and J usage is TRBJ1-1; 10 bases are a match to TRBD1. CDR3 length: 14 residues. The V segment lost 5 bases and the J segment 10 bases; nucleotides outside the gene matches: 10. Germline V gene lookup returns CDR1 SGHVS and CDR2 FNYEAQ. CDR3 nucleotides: TGTGCCAGCAGCACCGGACAGGGGGGGTTTGCAGCTTTCTTT. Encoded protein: CASSTGQGGFAAFF.

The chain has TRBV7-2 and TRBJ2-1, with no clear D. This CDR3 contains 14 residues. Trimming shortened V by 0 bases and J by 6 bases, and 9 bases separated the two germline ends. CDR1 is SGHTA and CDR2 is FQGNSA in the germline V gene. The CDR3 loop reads CASSLAGAVNEQFF. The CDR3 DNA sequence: TGTGCCAGCAGCTTAGCTGGCGCGGTCAATGAGCAGTTCTTC.

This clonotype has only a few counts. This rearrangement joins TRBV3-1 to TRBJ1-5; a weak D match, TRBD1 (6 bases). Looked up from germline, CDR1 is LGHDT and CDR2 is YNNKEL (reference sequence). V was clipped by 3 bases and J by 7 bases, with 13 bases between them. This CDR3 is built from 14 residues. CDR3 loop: CASSQGPTGQPQHF. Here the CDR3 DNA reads TGTGCCAGCAGCCAGGGACCAACAGGGCAGCCCCAGCATTTT.

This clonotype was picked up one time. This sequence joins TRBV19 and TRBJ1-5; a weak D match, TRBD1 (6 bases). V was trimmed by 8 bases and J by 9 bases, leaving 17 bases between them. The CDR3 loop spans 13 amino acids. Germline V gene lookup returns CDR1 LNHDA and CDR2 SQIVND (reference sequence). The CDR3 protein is CASAGTRGAPQHF. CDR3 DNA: TGTGCCAGTGCCGGGACCCGGGGGGCGCCCCAGCATTTT.

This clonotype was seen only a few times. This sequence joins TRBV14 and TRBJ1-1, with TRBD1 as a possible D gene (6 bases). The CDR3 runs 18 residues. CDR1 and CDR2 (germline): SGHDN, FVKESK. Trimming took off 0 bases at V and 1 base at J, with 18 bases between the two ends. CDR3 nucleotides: TGTGCCAGCAGCCAAGAGACCTGGGGGCGGGCGCGGAACACTGAAGCTTTCTTT. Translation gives CASSQETWGRARNTEAFF.